The text below deals with one T cell receptor beta chain. The germline gives CDR1 MDHEN, CDR2 SYDVKM. V was cut by 5 bases and J by 4 bases, with 18 bases left in between. CDR3 size: 15 residues. These data belong to a study of shared clonotypes between healthy human individuals. Every contributor of samples was a Caucasian grown-up residing in Nashville, Tennessee. Deep-level running was used for the assay. Measured with immunoSEQ multiplex PCR; TCRdb has only the in-frame clones, and not every one. The sample holds about 1 million clones, about 84% seen once. The material sequenced was memory CD4+ T cells from PBMCs. The subset here: CD45RA-negative fraction. The source of this sequence is a man aged 18-30 years in good health. Some clones in this sample may be carry-over from other donors' samples. The chain links TRBV28 to TRBJ2-7, with TRBD1 as a possible D gene (6 bases). The CDR3 region has the DNA TGTGCCAGCAGTACTGGGGGCCTAGGCGGGTACGAGCAGTACTTC. Protein sequence: CASSTGGLGGYEQYF.